The clone carrying this T cell receptor (beta chain) has more than one count but fewer than ten. Its antigen is unidentified. Germline values: CDR1 MNHEY, CDR2 SVGAGI. Trimming removed 5 bases from V and 0 bases from J, with 14 bases in between. The CDR3 loop spans 17 amino acids. TCRdb analysed the reads with MiXCR anew, one entry per CDR3 protein. The data show about 360,000 distinct CDR3 sequences, 18% seen once. This specimen comes from a study of T cell repertoires in cytomegalovirus infection. At the level of the study: Evidence of both CMV infection and a matching HLA type came from public TCR beta signatures. Study findings and constraints: Accumulated public TCR beta family frequency recognized individuals carrying CMV together with the relevant HLA. HLA-C-restricted, CMV-specific TCR beta clonotypes were dominant ex vivo.

V usage is TRBV6-5 and J usage is TRBJ2-6; D tentatively fits TRBD1 or TRBD2 (5 bases each). This clonotype was sampled from a human donor in good health (CMV status not recorded). Some clones in this sample may be carry-over from other donors' samples. Input material: PBMCs. The CDR3 reads CASSTSGTGSGANVLTF. The CDR3 DNA reads TGTGCCAGCAGTACCTCCGGGACCGGCTCTGGGGCCAACGTCCTGACTTTC.